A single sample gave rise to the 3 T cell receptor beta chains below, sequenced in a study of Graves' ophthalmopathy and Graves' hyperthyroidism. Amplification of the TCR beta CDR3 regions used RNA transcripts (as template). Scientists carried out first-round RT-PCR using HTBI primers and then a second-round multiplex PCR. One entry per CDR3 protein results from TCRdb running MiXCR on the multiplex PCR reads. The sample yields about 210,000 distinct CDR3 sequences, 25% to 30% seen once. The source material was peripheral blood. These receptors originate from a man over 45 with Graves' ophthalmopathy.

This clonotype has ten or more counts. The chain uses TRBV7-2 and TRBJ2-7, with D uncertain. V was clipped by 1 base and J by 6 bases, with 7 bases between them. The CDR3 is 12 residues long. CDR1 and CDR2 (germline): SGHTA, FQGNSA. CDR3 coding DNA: TGTGCCAGCAGCTTAGAGATCGGCGAGCAGTACTTC. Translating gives CASSLEIGEQYF.

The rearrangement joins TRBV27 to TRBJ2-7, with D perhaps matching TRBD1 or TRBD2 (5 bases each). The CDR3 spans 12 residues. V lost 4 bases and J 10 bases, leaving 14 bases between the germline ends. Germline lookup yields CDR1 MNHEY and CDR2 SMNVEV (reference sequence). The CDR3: CASSSGTGPQYF. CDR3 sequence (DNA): TGTGCCAGCAGTTCCGGGACCGGGCCACAGTACTTC.

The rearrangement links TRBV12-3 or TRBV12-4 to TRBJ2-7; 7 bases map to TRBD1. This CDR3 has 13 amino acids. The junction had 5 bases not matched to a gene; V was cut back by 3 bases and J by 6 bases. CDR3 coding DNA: TGTGCCAGCAGTTTCTTTGACAGGGTCGAGCAGTACTTC. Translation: CASSFFDRVEQYF.